The T cell receptor (beta chain) described here comes from a study of blood T cell repertoires in COVID-19. Overall study: PBMCs, B-cell-depleted T cells, or T cells provided the cDNA or gDNA that made up the material.

Original processing methods: Nucleated cell counts were estimated from reference gene primer amplification. Sequencing was performed with immunoSEQ multiplex PCR; in TCRdb, only in-frame clones are kept and a portion is missing. V, J and clone size reflect that table, while D and trimming were determined from the DNA. Among approximately 240,000 clones listed, around 90% were seen once. The CDR3 has 14 amino acids. Those who participated ranged in age from roughly 18 to 89 years and resided in under 25 US areas. Participant reports of clinical history set cohort assignment. This receptor was identified in a woman between 25 and 40 years old with acute COVID-19. This chain links TRBV21-1 with TRBJ1-5. TRBV21-1 represents a pseudogene. Sequencing used PBMCs or T cells enriched from blood (not recorded which). The CDR3 coding sequence is TGTGCCAGCAGCAAAGCCTCTAGCAATCAGCCCCAGCATTTT. It encodes CASSKASSNQPQHF.